The 17 T cell receptor beta chains presented below share a single source sample, sequenced in a study of blood T cell repertoires in COVID-19. The repertoire was sequenced with immunoSEQ multiplex PCR; TCRdb's copy has only in-frame clones and lacks some. The sample consists of about 330,000 clones, more than 85% of them appearing once. The sequencing sample was made of PBMCs or T cells enriched from blood (not recorded which). Receptor source: a woman younger than 45 who had recovered from COVID-19.

The rearrangement joins TRBV5-1 to TRBJ2-7, with 7 positions matching TRBD2. Germline lookup yields CDR1 SGHRS and CDR2 YFSETQ. After removal of 0 bases from V and 3 bases from J, the junction contained 3 bases not matched to a gene. This CDR3 has 14 amino acids. Written as DNA, the CDR3 is TGCGCCAGCAGCTTGGCTAGCGGAAGCTACGAGCAGTACTTC. The encoded protein is CASSLASGSYEQYF.

The genes are TRBV30 and TRBJ2-3; perhaps TRBD2 as D (7 bases). This CDR3 has 14 residues. Looked up from germline, CDR1 is GTSNPN and CDR2 is SVGIG (reference sequence). V was trimmed by 1 base and J by 7 bases, leaving 15 bases between them. This CDR3 is CAWSGGGGDNTQYF. For the CDR3, the DNA is TGTGCCTGGAGTGGGGGGGGCGGTGACAATACGCAGTATTTT.

This clone turned up a few times. The rearrangement uses TRBV10-3 and TRBJ1-2, with 7 nucleotides matching TRBD1. CDR3 size: 13 residues. J lost 6 bases, V lost 5 bases, and 6 bases had no gene match. The germline V gene has CDR1 ENHRY and CDR2 SYGVKD. Here the CDR3 DNA reads TGTGCCATCAGTCGACAGGGCAGCGATGGCTACACCTTC. Protein sequence: CAISRQGSDGYTF.

CDR3 coding DNA: TGTGCCAGCAGCCGCGGACTAGTTAGAACTGAGCAGTTCTTC. Its translation is CASSRGLVRTEQFF. The chain employs TRBV3-1 (or the pseudogene TRBV3-2) and TRBJ2-1, with TRBD2 matching 7 bases. Germline loops: CDR1 LGHDT, CDR2 YNNKEL (reference sequence). The CDR3 has 14 amino acids. The V segment lost 4 bases and the J segment 9 bases; nucleotides outside the gene matches: 9.

This clone has just one count. The CDR3 is CASSQDPGPETQYF. Here the CDR3 DNA reads TGCGCCAGCAGCCAAGACCCAGGGCCGGAGACCCAGTACTTC. The chain recombines TRBV4-1 with TRBJ2-5; possibly TRBD1 for D (5 bases). Per the germline V gene, CDR1 is MGHRA and CDR2 is YSYEKL. The CDR3 sequence is 14 residues long. Trimming pared 0 bases from V and 5 bases from J, leaving 10 bases between.

The chain is built from TRBV5-1 and TRBJ1-1, with D possibly TRBD1 on 6 matching bases. The CDR3 runs 11 residues. Trimming left V 7 bases short and J 10 bases short, with 14 bases between. In germline, CDR1 is SGHRS, CDR2 YFSETQ. CDR3 in amino acids: CASVGALGAFF. In nucleotides, the CDR3 is TGCGCCAGCGTGGGGGCCCTTGGAGCTTTCTTT.

This chain links TRBV29-1 with TRBJ1-2; unclear D gene. The germline CDR1 and CDR2 sequences are SQVTM and ANQGSEA. Trimming took off 3 bases at V and 3 bases at J, with 8 bases between the two ends. The CDR3 has 12 amino acids. The CDR3: CSVEFRDYGYTF. The CDR3 coding sequence is TGCAGCGTTGAGTTTAGAGACTATGGCTACACCTTC.

This chain uses TRBV28 with TRBJ1-2; maybe TRBD1 (6 bases). CDR1 is MDHEN and CDR2 is SYDVKM in the germline V gene. Trimming left V 6 bases short and J 5 bases short, with 16 bases between. The CDR3 has 14 residues. CDR3 sequence (DNA): TGTGCCAGCAGGTCTCCAGGGGCTGGGTATGGCTACACCTTC. Protein: CASRSPGAGYGYTF.

The genes are TRBV19 and TRBJ1-3; 8 bases map to TRBD1. Germline lookup yields CDR1 LNHDA and CDR2 SQIVND (reference sequence). Losses at the gene ends were 6 bases for V and 2 bases for J; bases not matched to a gene: 6. The CDR3 totals 15 residues. The CDR3 sequence: CASRSQGATGNTIYF. The CDR3 nucleotides read TGTGCCAGTAGAAGTCAGGGGGCTACTGGAAACACCATATATTTT.

This rearrangement joins TRBV7-9 to TRBJ1-4, with D unresolved. Trimming cost V 5 bases and J 7 bases, with 17 bases left between them. Germline V gene lookup returns CDR1 SEHNR and CDR2 FQNEAQ (reference sequence). This CDR3 is built from 15 residues. The CDR3 here is CASSDGLLLTEKLFF. CDR3 coding DNA: TGTGCCAGCAGCGACGGACTACTACTGACTGAAAAACTGTTTTTT.

This sequence joins TRBV5-1 and TRBJ1-1; 8 nucleotides line up with TRBD1. Germline-derived CDR1 and CDR2 are SGHRS and YFSETQ. With 4 bases clipped from V and 4 bases from J, the junction kept 3 bases outside the gene matches. The CDR3 extends over 13 amino acids. This CDR3 is CASSPGQVTEAFF. The DNA of the CDR3 is TGCGCCAGCAGCCCGGGACAGGTCACTGAAGCTTTCTTT. The whole variable domain, filled in from reference TRBV5-1 and TRBJ1-1, reads KAGVTQTPRYLIKTRGQQVTLSCSPISGHRSVSWYQQTPGQGLQFLFEYFSETQRNKGNFPGRFSGRQFSNSRSEMNVSTLELGDSALYLCASSPGQVTEAFFGQGTRLTVV.

CDR3 protein: CASRQGSYNSPLHF. In nucleotides, the CDR3 is TGTGCCAGCAGACAGGGTTCTTATAATTCACCCCTCCACTTT. The gene calls are TRBV11-2 and TRBJ1-6; TRBD1 might be the D (6 bases). Looked up from germline, CDR1 is SGHAT and CDR2 is FQNNGV. V was shortened by 6 bases and J by 4 bases, with 10 bases between the two germline ends. The CDR3 is 14 residues long.

The chain combines TRBV28 with TRBJ2-7; 11 nucleotides agree with TRBD2. There are 15 residues in the CDR3. Per the germline V gene, CDR1 is MDHEN and CDR2 is SYDVKM. V was clipped by 4 bases and J by 7 bases; unmatched bases: 9. This chain's CDR3 is CASSSPTSGKGEQYF. CDR3 coding DNA: TGTGCCAGCAGTTCCCCGACTAGCGGGAAGGGAGAGCAGTACTTC.

This clone was observed once. The rearrangement links TRBV28 to TRBJ1-4, with 9 nucleotides matching TRBD1. Germline V lookup: CDR1 MDHEN, CDR2 SYDVKM. This CDR3 spans 14 amino acids. Trimming cost V 7 bases and J 9 bases; bases outside gene matches: 9. Here the CDR3 reads CASKEGTGNKKLFF. CDR3 bases: TGTGCCAGCAAAGAAGGGACAGGGAACAAAAAACTGTTTTTT.

CDR3 loop: CASSKSGGVREKLFF. In nucleotides, the CDR3 is TGTGCCAGCAGCAAGTCCGGGGGGGTGAGAGAAAAACTGTTTTTT. The J gene is TRBJ1-4, the V gene TRBV14; D is perhaps TRBD1 (5 bases). The ends were cut back, 5 bases at V and 8 bases at J, with 18 bases in the middle. Germline V gives CDR1 SGHDN, CDR2 FVKESK. This CDR3 has 15 residues.

The rearrangement uses TRBV4-2 and TRBJ1-5; D remains ambiguous. This CDR3 contains 14 residues. CDR1 and CDR2 (germline): LGHNA, YNFKEQ. V was trimmed by 0 bases and J by 5 bases, leaving 8 bases between them. The CDR3 reads CASSQDRVDQPQHF. The CDR3 DNA sequence: TGTGCCAGCAGCCAAGATCGGGTAGATCAGCCCCAGCATTTT.

The V and J genes are TRBV18 and TRBJ1-2, with a tentative D call TRBD1 (6 bases). Trimming stripped 6 bases from V and 4 bases from J, with 15 bases between. Germline V gene sequence: CDR1 KGHSH, CDR2 LQKENI. The CDR3 totals 14 residues. The CDR3 sequence is CASSRGGDLYGYTF. The CDR3 nucleotides read TGTGCCAGCTCTCGGGGGGGCGACCTCTATGGCTACACCTTC.